The clone carrying this T cell receptor (beta chain) was seen just once. This record belongs to a study of blood T cell repertoires in COVID-19. CDR3 length equals 14 residues. Germline CDR1 is MNHEY and CDR2 is SMNVEV (reference sequence). V lost 4 bases and J lost 5, with 11 bases in between. In the study's own analysis: Reference gene primers were amplified, and this amplification served to estimate nucleated cell counts. The data were produced by immunoSEQ multiplex PCR, yet TCRdb's version contains in-frame clones alone and is incomplete. From that table come the V and J calls and clone size; the DNA was used to work out D and trimming. The sample contains about 190,000 clones, 88% of which appear only once.

This receptor was taken from a man aged 65 to 79 with active or convalescent COVID-19. V and J are TRBV27 and TRBJ2-2; D possibly corresponds to TRBD2 (6 bases). The specimen was peripheral blood. CDR3 loop: CASSYTSRTGELFF. DNA of the CDR3: TGTGCCAGCAGTTACACTAGCCGGACCGGGGAGCTGTTTTTT.